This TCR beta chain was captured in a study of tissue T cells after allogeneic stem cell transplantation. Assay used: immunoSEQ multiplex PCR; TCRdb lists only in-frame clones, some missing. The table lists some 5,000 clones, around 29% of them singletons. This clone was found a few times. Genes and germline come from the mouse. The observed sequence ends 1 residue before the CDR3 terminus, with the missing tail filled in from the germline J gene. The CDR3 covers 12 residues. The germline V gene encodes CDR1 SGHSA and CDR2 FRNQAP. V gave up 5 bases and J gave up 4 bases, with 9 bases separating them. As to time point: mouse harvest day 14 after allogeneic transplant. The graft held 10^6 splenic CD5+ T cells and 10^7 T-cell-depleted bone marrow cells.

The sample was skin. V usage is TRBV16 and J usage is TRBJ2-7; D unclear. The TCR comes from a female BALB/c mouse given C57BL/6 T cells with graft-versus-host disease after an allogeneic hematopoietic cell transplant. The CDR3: CASSPDKYEQYF. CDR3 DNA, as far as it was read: TGTGCAAGCAGCCCTGACAAATATGAACAGTAC.